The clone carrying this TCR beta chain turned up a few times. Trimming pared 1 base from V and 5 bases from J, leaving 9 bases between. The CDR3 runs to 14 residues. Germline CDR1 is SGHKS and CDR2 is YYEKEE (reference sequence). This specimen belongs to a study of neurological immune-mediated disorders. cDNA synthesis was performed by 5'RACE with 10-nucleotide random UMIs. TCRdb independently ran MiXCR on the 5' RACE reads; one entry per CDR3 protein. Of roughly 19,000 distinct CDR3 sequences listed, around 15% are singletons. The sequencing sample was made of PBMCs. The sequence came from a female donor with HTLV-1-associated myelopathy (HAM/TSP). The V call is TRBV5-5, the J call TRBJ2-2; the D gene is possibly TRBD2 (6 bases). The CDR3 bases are TGTGCCAGCAGCTTGCCGGGAGAAACCGGGGAGCTGTTTTTT. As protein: CASSLPGETGELFF.